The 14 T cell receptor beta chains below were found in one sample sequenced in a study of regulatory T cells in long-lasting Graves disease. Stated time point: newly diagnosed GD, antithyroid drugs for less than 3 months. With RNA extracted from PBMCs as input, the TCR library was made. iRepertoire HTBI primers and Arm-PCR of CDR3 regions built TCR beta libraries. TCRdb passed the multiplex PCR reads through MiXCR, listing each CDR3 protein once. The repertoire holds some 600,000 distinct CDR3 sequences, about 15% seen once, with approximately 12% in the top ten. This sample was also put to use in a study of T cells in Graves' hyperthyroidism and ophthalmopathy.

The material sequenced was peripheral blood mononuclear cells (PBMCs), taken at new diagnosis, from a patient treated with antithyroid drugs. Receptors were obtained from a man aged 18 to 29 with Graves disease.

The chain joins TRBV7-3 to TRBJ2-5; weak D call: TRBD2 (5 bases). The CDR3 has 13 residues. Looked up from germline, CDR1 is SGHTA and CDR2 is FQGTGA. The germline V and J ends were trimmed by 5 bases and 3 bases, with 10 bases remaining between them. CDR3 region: CASSHPGEETQYF. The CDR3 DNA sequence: TGTGCCAGCAGCCACCCCGGGGAAGAGACCCAGTACTTC. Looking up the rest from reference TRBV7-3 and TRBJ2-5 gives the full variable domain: GAGVSQTPSNKVTEKGKYVELRCDPISGHTALYWYRQSLGQGPEFLIYFQGTGAADDSGLPNDRFFAVRPEGSVSTLKIQRTERGDSAVYLCASSHPGEETQYFGPGTRLLVL.

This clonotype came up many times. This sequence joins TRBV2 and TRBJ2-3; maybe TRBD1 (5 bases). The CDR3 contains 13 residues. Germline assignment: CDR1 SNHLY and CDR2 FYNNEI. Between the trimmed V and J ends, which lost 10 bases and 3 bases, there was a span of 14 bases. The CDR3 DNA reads TGTGCCACGGATGCAGGGATGACAGATACGCAGTATTTT. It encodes CATDAGMTDTQYF.

The CDR3 loop reads CASSQPSDEQFF. CDR3 coding DNA: TGTGCCAGCAGCCAGCCCTCGGATGAGCAGTTCTTC. This sequence joins TRBV7-2 and TRBJ2-1; unclear D gene. Trimming left V 5 bases short and J 8 bases short, with 10 bases between. This CDR3 is built from 12 residues. Germline values: CDR1 SGHTA, CDR2 FQGNSA.

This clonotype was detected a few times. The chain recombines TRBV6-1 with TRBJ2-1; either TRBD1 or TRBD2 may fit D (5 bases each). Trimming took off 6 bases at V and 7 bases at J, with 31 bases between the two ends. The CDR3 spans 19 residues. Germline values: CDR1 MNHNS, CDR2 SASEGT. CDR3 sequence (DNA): TGTGCCAGCAGCGACCCGTGGAGCTCCGGGACGGCAGACGGGAATGAGCAGTTCTTC. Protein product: CASSDPWSSGTADGNEQFF.

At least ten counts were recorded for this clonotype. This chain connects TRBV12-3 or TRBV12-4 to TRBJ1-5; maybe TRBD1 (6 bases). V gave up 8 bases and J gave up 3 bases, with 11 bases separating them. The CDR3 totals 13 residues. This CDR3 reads CASVGQFNQPQHF. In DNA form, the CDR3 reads TGTGCCAGCGTAGGACAGTTCAATCAGCCCCAGCATTTT.

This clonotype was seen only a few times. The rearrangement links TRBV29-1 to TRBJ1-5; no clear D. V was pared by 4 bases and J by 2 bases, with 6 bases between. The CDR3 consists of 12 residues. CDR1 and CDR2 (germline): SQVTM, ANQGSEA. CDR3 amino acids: CSVVLGNQPQHF. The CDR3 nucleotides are TGCAGCGTTGTCCTTGGCAATCAGCCCCAGCATTTT.

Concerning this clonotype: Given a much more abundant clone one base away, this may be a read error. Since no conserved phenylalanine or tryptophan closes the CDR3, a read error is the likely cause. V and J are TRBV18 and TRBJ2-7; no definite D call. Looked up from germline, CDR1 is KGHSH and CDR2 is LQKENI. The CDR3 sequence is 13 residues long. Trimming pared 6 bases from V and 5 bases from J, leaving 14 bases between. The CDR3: CASSPRATHEQYS. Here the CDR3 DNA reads TGTGCCAGCTCGCCGAGAGCTACCCACGAGCAGTACTCC.

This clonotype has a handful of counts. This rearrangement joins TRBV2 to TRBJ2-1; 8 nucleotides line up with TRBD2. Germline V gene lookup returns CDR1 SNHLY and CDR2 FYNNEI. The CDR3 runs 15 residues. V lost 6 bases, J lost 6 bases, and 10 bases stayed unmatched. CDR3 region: CASSLPGLGLNEQFF. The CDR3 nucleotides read TGTGCCAGCAGCTTACCGGGACTAGGTCTCAATGAGCAGTTCTTC.

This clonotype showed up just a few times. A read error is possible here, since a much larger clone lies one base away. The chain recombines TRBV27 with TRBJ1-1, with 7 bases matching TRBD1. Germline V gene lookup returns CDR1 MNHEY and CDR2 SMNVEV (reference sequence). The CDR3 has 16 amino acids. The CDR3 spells CASSLRRGRVNAEAFF. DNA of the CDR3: TGTGCCAGCAGTTTACGGAGGGGGCGAGTGAACGCTGAAGCTTTCTTT.

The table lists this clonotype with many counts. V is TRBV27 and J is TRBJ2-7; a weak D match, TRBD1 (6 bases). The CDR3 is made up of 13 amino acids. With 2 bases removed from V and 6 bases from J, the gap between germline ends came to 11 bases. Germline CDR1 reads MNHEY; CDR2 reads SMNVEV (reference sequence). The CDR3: CASSLRQGSEQYF. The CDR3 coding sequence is TGTGCCAGCAGTTTAAGGCAGGGGAGCGAGCAGTACTTC.

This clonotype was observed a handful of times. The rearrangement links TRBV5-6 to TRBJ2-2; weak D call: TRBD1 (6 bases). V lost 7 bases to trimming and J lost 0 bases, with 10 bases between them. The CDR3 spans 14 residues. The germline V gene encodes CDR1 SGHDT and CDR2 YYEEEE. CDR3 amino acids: CASGQFANTGELFF. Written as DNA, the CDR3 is TGTGCCAGCGGACAGTTCGCGAACACCGGGGAGCTGTTTTTT. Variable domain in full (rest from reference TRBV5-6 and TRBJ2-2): DAGVTQSPTHLIKTRGQQVTLRCSPKSGHDTVSWYQQALGQGPQFIFQYYEEEERQRGNFPDRFSGHQFPNYSSELNVNALLLGDSALYLCASGQFANTGELFFGEGSRLTVL.

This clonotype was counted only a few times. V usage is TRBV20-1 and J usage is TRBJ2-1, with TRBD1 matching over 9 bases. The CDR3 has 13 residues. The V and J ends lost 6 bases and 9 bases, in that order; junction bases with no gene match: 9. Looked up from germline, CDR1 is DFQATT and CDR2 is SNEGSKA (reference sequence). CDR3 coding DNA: TGCAGTGCCCCGGGACAGGGTTTCGGTGAGCAGTTCTTC. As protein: CSAPGQGFGEQFF.

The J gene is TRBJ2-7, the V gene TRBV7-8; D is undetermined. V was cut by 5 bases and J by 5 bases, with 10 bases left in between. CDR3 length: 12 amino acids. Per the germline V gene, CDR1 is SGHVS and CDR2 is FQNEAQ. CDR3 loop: CASSPIFNEQYF. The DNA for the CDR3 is TGTGCCAGCAGCCCGATATTCAACGAGCAGTACTTC.

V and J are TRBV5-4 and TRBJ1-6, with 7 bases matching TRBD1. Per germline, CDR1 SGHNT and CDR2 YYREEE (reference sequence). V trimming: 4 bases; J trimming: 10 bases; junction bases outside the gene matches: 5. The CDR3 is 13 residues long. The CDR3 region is CASSPQGGSPLHF. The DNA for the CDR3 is TGTGCCAGCAGCCCCCAAGGGGGCTCACCCCTCCACTTT.